This T cell receptor (beta chain) is drawn from a study of tumor-infiltrating lymphocytes in primary liver carcinoma. Study at large: The neoplasms were of stage T1-T3 N0M0, with dimensions of 4.2 to 10 cm across.

Starting from approximately 0.45 ug of total RNA, TCR beta cDNA was produced with a primer in the constant region. Employing slightly modified ARM-PCR, three nested multiplex PCR rounds were run, and these gave rise to the TCR beta libraries. TRBV1-TRBV30 forward primers and a C-beta reverse primer were used in the first two PCR rounds, which each ran for 9 to 10 cycles. TCRdb passed the multiplex PCR reads through MiXCR, listing each CDR3 protein once. The data contain 310,000 or so distinct CDR3 sequences, almost 60% of them singletons. Researchers drew blood RNA from unsorted whole blood and extracted germline DNA as well. This clonotype was counted a single time. The CDR3 has 15 residues. With V trimmed by 7 bases and J by 1 base, 6 bases remained unmatched.

V and J are TRBV12-3 or TRBV12-4 and TRBJ2-7; the match to TRBD1 covers 11 bases. This sequence was found in a woman in her 30s with primary liver carcinoma and hepatitis B virus infection. What was sequenced was peripheral blood. CDR3 sequence: CASTLGQGGSYEQYF. In DNA, the CDR3 is TGTGCCAGCACCTTGGGACAGGGGGGATCCTACGAGCAGTACTTC.